Listed here is a single T cell receptor (beta chain). Its antigen is still unknown. This entry comes from a study of T cell responses to AZD1222 COVID-19 vaccine. General study findings and limits: Two AZD1222 doses significantly raised spike-specific TCR breadth and depth over controls. Nearly half of the spike-specific TCRs reportedly recognize variant regions that carry no mutations.

Sequenced by immunoSEQ multiplex PCR; TCRdb stores in-frame clones only, minus some. This sample carries some 150,000 clones, about nine tenths of them seen once, and the ten largest clones take 3% to 4%. CDR1 and CDR2 (germline): DFQATT, SNEGSKA (reference sequence). After removal of 6 bases from V and 14 bases from J, the junction contained 11 bases not matched to a gene. The length of the CDR3 is 11 residues. V and J are TRBV20-1 and TRBJ2-3, with 7 bases matching TRBD2. The receptor comes from an adult in good health. The specimen comprised peripheral blood, sampled on day 0 of MenACWY control vaccination. CDR3 in amino acids: CSASLADSAYF. CDR3 nucleotide sequence: TGCAGTGCATCGCTAGCGGACTCCGCGTATTTT.